This T cell receptor beta chain was identified in a study of spatial heterogeneity in lung cancer. Study results and caveats: Expanded alpha and beta TCR counts within tumors tracked tumor mutation counts.

The time point was: sample taken at primary tumor resection. The authors sequenced whole RNA from tumor, nontumor lung or frozen PBMC without sorting. TCRdb analysed the 5' RACE reads with MiXCR anew, one entry per CDR3 protein. The sample has around 95,000 distinct CDR3 sequences, approximately 4.4% seen once; the top ten hold around 21%. Trimming took 2 bases from V and 8 from J, leaving 16 bases between them. The germline CDR1 and CDR2 sequences are SQVTM and ANQGSEA. The CDR3 is 14 amino acids. This clonotype was seen repeatedly, ten times or more. Its antigen is as yet unknown. The V call is TRBV29-1, the J call TRBJ2-1; either TRBD1 or TRBD2 may fit D (5 bases each). The material was lung tumor tissue, obtained at surgery. The receptor comes from a male donor with early-stage non-small cell lung cancer. DNA of the CDR3: TGCAGCGTTGAAATAAACCCGAGAGGGGATGAGCAGTTCTTC. This codes for CSVEINPRGDEQFF.